Following are 10 T cell receptor beta chains from one sample sequenced in a study of T cells in Graves' hyperthyroidism and ophthalmopathy. RNA transcripts yielded amplified TCR beta CDR3 regions. HTBI primers were employed in a first-round RT-PCR of the TCR CDR3. One entry per CDR3 protein, called by TCRdb with MiXCR from the multiplex PCR reads. The sample shows about 300,000 distinct CDR3 sequences, about 14% of them seen only once. Specimen: blood. These receptors all come from a woman aged 25-40 years with Graves' hyperthyroidism that later progressed to Graves' ophthalmopathy.

The J gene is TRBJ2-7, the V gene TRBV20-1; D may be TRBD2 (6 bases). The V end lost 4 bases, the J end lost 2 bases, and 12 bases lay between the germline ends. The CDR3 spans 13 residues. Germline lookup yields CDR1 DFQATT and CDR2 SNEGSKA (reference sequence). CDR3 sequence reads: CSANLALTYEQYF. CDR3 sequence (DNA): TGCAGTGCTAATCTAGCGTTGACCTACGAGCAGTACTTC.

This clonotype was observed a handful of times. The chain links TRBV19 to TRBJ1-1, with 10 bases that match TRBD1. V lost 5 bases, J lost 10 bases, and 13 bases stayed unmatched. Germline V gene data show CDR1 as LNHDA and CDR2 as SQIVND (reference sequence). This CDR3 has 15 amino acids. DNA of the CDR3: TGTGCCAGTAGTGAACCGGGACAGGGGCTATCTGGAGCTTTCTTT. Protein product: CASSEPGQGLSGAFF.

At least ten counts were recorded for this clonotype. The J gene is TRBJ1-2, the V gene TRBV7-9, with D maybe TRBD1 (5 bases). The CDR3 has 15 residues. Trimming left V 4 bases short and J 0 bases short, with 12 bases between. Per the germline V gene, CDR1 is SEHNR and CDR2 is FQNEAQ (reference sequence). This CDR3 is CASSSVGEANYGYTF. In nucleotides, the CDR3 is TGTGCCAGCAGCTCGGTGGGGGAAGCTAACTATGGCTACACCTTC.

This clonotype was seen a handful of times. The chain employs TRBV27 and TRBJ2-6; D perhaps matches TRBD1 (5 bases). This CDR3 has 16 residues. Germline lookup yields CDR1 MNHEY and CDR2 SMNVEV (reference sequence). V lost 4 bases and J lost 4, with 14 bases in between. The CDR3 bases are TGTGCCAGCAGTTGGGTGGGGCCGAAAGGGGCCAACGTCCTGACTTTC. This gives the protein CASSWVGPKGANVLTF. Full variable domain (outside the CDR3, taken from reference TRBV27 and TRBJ2-6): EAQVTQNPRYLITVTGKKLTVTCSQNMNHEYMSWYRQDPGLGLRQIYYSMNVEVTDKGDVPEGYKVSRKEKRNFPLILESPSPNQTSLYFCASSWVGPKGANVLTFGAGSRLTVL.

This clonotype was counted ten times or more. The chain has TRBV30 and TRBJ2-7; 7 bases line up with TRBD1. CDR3 size: 13 residues. The V segment lost 2 bases and the J segment 5 bases; nucleotides outside the gene matches: 6. Germline CDR1 and CDR2: GTSNPN and SVGIG (reference sequence). The CDR3 coding sequence is TGTGCCTGGAGTAGACAGGGATTCGACGAGCAGTACTTC. It codes for CAWSRQGFDEQYF.

The table lists this clonotype with many counts. The chain combines TRBV12-3 or TRBV12-4 with TRBJ1-5; D is perhaps TRBD1 (5 bases). Trimming shortened V by 3 bases and J by 7 bases, and 10 bases separated the two germline ends. There are 13 residues in the CDR3. The CDR3 reads CASSFDRGQPQHF. The CDR3 nucleotides read TGTGCCAGCAGTTTTGACCGGGGCCAGCCCCAGCATTTT.

This clonotype has at least ten counts. The rearrangement links TRBV7-2 to TRBJ2-3; possibly TRBD1 for D (6 bases). The CDR3 extends over 16 amino acids. Germline CDR1 SGHTA, CDR2 FQGNSA. Trimming took off 4 bases at V and 2 bases at J, with 16 bases between the two ends. In nucleotides, the CDR3 is TGTGCCAGCAGCTCCAGGCAGGGGCCAAACACAGATACGCAGTATTTT. It yields the protein CASSSRQGPNTDTQYF.

This clonotype was detected only a few times. The chain joins TRBV7-9 to TRBJ1-2; no clear D. V was cut by 1 base and J by 2 bases, with 11 bases left in between. The germline V gene has CDR1 SEHNR and CDR2 FQNEAQ (reference sequence). This CDR3 has 15 residues. The CDR3 here is CASSLDGGFNYGYTF. The CDR3 nucleotides are TGTGCCAGCAGCTTAGACGGTGGTTTCAACTATGGCTACACCTTC.

This clonotype was detected ten times or more. This chain joins TRBV6-2 or TRBV6-3 and TRBJ2-6; unclear D gene. The germline V gene encodes CDR1 MNHEY and CDR2 SVGEGT. Trimming took 8 bases from V and 0 from J, leaving 11 bases between them. This CDR3 spans 15 amino acids. This chain's CDR3 is CASLDGNSGANVLTF. Here the CDR3 DNA reads TGTGCCAGCTTGGATGGGAACTCTGGGGCCAACGTCCTGACTTTC.

Only a few counts were recorded for this clonotype. The genes are TRBV29-1 and TRBJ1-1; 7 bases map to TRBD1. V gave up 7 bases and J gave up 0 bases; unmatched junction bases: 2. CDR1 SQVTM and CDR2 ANQGSEA come from the germline V gene. This CDR3 is 12 amino acids long. The chain's CDR3 is CSGQGMNTEAFF. The CDR3 DNA follows: TGCAGCGGACAGGGTATGAACACTGAAGCTTTCTTT.